These 15 T cell receptor beta chains were sequenced from one sample in a study of early T cells in non-severe SARS-CoV-2 infection. TCRdb analysed the 5' RACE reads with MiXCR anew, one entry per CDR3 protein. The table has 80,000 to 95,000 distinct CDR3 sequences, around 13% seen once. The sequencing input was whole blood. Receptors were obtained from an adult who was a healthcare worker with PCR-confirmed SARS-CoV-2 infection or an uninfected control (not recorded which).

This clonotype was recorded at least ten times. V and J are TRBV27 and TRBJ1-2; 8 nucleotides match TRBD1. Trimming cost V 4 bases and J 6 bases; bases outside gene matches: 13. CDR1 is MNHEY, CDR2 SMNVEV, per germline (reference sequence). The CDR3 loop spans 16 amino acids. The CDR3, as DNA: TGTGCCAGCAGTTCATATCAACCAGGGGGCGTTCATGGCTACACCTTC. Protein product: CASSSYQPGGVHGYTF.

The genes are TRBV25-1 and TRBJ2-7; D is possibly TRBD1 (6 bases). V shed 6 bases and J shed 7 bases, with 19 bases lying between them. The germline V gene encodes CDR1 MGHDK and CDR2 SYGVNS. This CDR3 has 14 amino acids. The CDR3 region has the DNA TGTGCCAGCAGCGACAGGTTAGGGGGTAGGGAGCAGTACTTC. Its protein is CASSDRLGGREQYF.

This clonotype was seen a few times. V is TRBV20-1 and J is TRBJ2-5, with D tentatively TRBD2 (7 bases). This CDR3 has 15 amino acids. V lost 3 bases to trimming and J lost 5 bases, with 19 bases between them. CDR1 is DFQATT, CDR2 SNEGSKA, per germline (reference sequence). This CDR3 reads CSASRGASAVETQYF. In DNA, the CDR3 is TGCAGTGCTAGTCGGGGGGCGAGTGCGGTTGAGACCCAGTACTTC.

This clonotype was counted between two and nine times. The chain carries TRBV11-1 and TRBJ2-2; 12 bases align to TRBD2. Trimming removed 6 bases from V and 1 base from J; junction bases left unmatched: 6. This CDR3 has 17 residues. The V gene's germline CDR1 is SGHAT and CDR2 FQDESV (reference sequence). The DNA for the CDR3 is TGTGCCAGCAGTCCTCTAGCGGGGGGGCTGAACACCGGGGAGCTGTTTTTT. Encoded protein: CASSPLAGGLNTGELFF.

This clonotype showed up many times. The chain is built from TRBV20-1 and TRBJ2-3; 9 positions match TRBD1. There are 13 residues in the CDR3. The V and J ends lost 5 bases and 6 bases, in that order; junction bases with no gene match: 6. Germline values: CDR1 DFQATT, CDR2 SNEGSKA (reference sequence). The CDR3 sequence is CSAQQGAGDTQYF. As DNA, the CDR3 is TGCAGTGCTCAACAGGGGGCAGGGGATACGCAGTATTTT.

Many counts were recorded for this clonotype. The genes are TRBV28 and TRBJ1-5; D ambiguous. V was trimmed by 5 bases and J by 3 bases, leaving 20 bases between them. The germline gives CDR1 MDHEN, CDR2 SYDVKM. The CDR3 has 17 amino acids. CDR3 coding DNA: TGTGCCAGCAGTCCCTCGACCCCTGACGGGTCCAATCAGCCCCAGCATTTT. Its translation is CASSPSTPDGSNQPQHF.

This clonotype was observed at least ten times. The chain carries TRBV11-1 and TRBJ2-1; tentatively, D is TRBD2 (6 bases). CDR3 length equals 15 residues. V lost 4 bases and J lost 4, with 14 bases in between. Germline V gives CDR1 SGHAT, CDR2 FQDESV (reference sequence). The CDR3 region is CASSSGGVPYNEQFF. Here the CDR3 DNA reads TGTGCCAGCAGCTCCGGCGGGGTTCCTTACAATGAGCAGTTCTTC.

This clonotype occurred many times. V usage is TRBV20-1 and J usage is TRBJ2-2; D unclear. The V gene lost 1 base and the J gene lost 5 bases, with 5 bases spanning the gap. The germline V gene has CDR1 DFQATT and CDR2 SNEGSKA (reference sequence). The CDR3 totals 12 residues. The CDR3: CSARGMTGELFF. The CDR3 DNA reads TGCAGTGCTAGAGGGATGACCGGGGAGCTGTTTTTT.

In this sample, this clonotype turned up many times. The chain links TRBV7-9 to TRBJ1-2; D not resolved. CDR1 is SEHNR and CDR2 is FQNEAQ in the germline V gene (reference sequence). The CDR3 is 12 amino acids. V was pared by 4 bases and J by 2 bases, with 5 bases between. The CDR3 DNA reads TGTGCCAGCAGCTCCGACAACTATGGCTACACCTTC. This translates into CASSSDNYGYTF.

In this sample, this clonotype turned up a few times. The rearrangement links TRBV14 to TRBJ2-7; D may correspond to TRBD1 or TRBD2 (5 bases each). Trimming stripped 0 bases from V and 1 base from J, with 10 bases between. The CDR3 has 15 residues. The germline CDR1 and CDR2 sequences are SGHDN and FVKESK. The CDR3 nucleotides are TGTGCCAGCAGCCAAGAAGGGACGGGTTCCTACGAGCAGTACTTC. It is translated as CASSQEGTGSYEQYF.

This clonotype has at least ten counts. The chain joins TRBV3-1 to TRBJ2-1; a weak D match, TRBD1 (5 bases). The V end lost 2 bases, the J end lost 10 bases, and 9 bases lay between the germline ends. This CDR3 region has 12 residues. Germline V gene lookup returns CDR1 LGHDT and CDR2 YNNKEL (reference sequence). CDR3 DNA: TGTGCCAGCAGCCAATCTAACAGGGAGCAGTTCTTC. Its translation: CASSQSNREQFF.

The chain links TRBV20-1 to TRBJ2-2; the D gene could be TRBD1 or TRBD2 (5 bases each). V was clipped by 3 bases and J by 0 bases, with 8 bases between them. Germline CDR1 is DFQATT and CDR2 is SNEGSKA (reference sequence). The CDR3 is made up of 14 amino acids. The CDR3 is CSARGVSNTGELFF. As DNA, the CDR3 is TGCAGTGCTAGGGGGGTATCGAACACCGGGGAGCTGTTTTTT.

This chain joins TRBV20-1 and TRBJ1-3, with no clear D. V was pared by 5 bases and J by 3 bases, with 11 bases between. CDR3 size: 13 residues. Germline assignment: CDR1 DFQATT and CDR2 SNEGSKA (reference sequence). The CDR3 region has the DNA TGCAGTGCTCACGAAGGTTTTGGAAACACCATATATTTT. This gives the protein CSAHEGFGNTIYF.

This clonotype was seen ten or more times. The V gene is TRBV7-2, the J gene TRBJ1-4; the match to TRBD1 covers 7 bases. The CDR3 is made up of 15 amino acids. The junction had 11 bases not matched to a gene; V was cut back by 5 bases and J by 8 bases. The germline V gene encodes CDR1 SGHTA and CDR2 FQGNSA. The CDR3 bases are TGTGCCAGCAGCACCCGACAGGGAGAGTGGGAAAAACTGTTTTTT. It translates to CASSTRQGEWEKLFF.

The V gene is TRBV10-3, the J gene TRBJ2-2; TRBD2 matches 8 bases. The CDR3 contains 13 residues. Trimming took 3 bases from V and 6 from J; bases not matched to a gene: 0. CDR1 and CDR2 from the germline V gene are ENHRY and SYGVKD. The CDR3 loop reads CAISDGRAGELFF. The CDR3, as DNA: TGTGCCATCAGTGACGGGAGGGCCGGGGAGCTGTTTTTT.